This TCR beta chain originates from a study of identifying expanded T cells in peripheral blood. Sequencing was performed with immunoSEQ multiplex PCR; in TCRdb, only in-frame clones are kept and a portion is missing. The sample comprises fewer than 60,000 clones, 82% of which are singletons, and 13% to 15% rests with the top ten. The CDR3 covers 15 residues. Germline loops: CDR1 KGHSH, CDR2 LQKENI. V was shortened by 4 bases and J by 3 bases, with 14 bases between the two germline ends. The chain uses TRBV18 and TRBJ2-3, with a tentative D call TRBD1 (6 bases). Sequencing was performed on blood. The TCR was taken from a person between 18 and 75 years old in good health. In DNA, the CDR3 is TGTGCCAGCTCACGGATTACAGGGTTTACAGATACGCAGTATTTT. It translates to CASSRITGFTDTQYF.